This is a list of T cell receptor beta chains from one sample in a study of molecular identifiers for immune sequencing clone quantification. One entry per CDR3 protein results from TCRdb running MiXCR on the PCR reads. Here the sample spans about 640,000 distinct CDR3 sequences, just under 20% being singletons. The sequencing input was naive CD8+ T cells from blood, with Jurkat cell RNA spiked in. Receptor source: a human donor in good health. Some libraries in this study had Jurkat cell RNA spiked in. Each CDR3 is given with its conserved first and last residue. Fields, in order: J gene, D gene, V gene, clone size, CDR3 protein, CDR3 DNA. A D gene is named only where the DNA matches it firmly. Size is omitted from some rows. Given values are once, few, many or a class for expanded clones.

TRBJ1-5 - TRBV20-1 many CSAEDQINQPQHF TGCAGTGCTGAGGACCAAATCAATCAGCCCCAGCATTTT
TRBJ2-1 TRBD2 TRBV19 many CASSISGGSRLAVYNEQFF TGTGCCAGTAGTATTTCAGGGGGATCCCGACTAGCGGTTTACAATGAGCAGTTCTTC
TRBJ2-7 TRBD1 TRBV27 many CASSARDRGDYEQYF TGTGCCAGCAGTGCGAGGGACAGGGGGGACTACGAGCAGTACTTC
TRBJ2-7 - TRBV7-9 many CASSLAGGLSSF TGTGCCAGCAGCTTAGCGGGGGGTTTATCGTCGTTC
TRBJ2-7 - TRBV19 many CASSWGAGEQYF TGTGCCAGTAGCTGGGGGGCCGGAGAGCAGTACTTC
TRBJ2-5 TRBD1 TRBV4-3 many CASSQGTGLSQETQYF TGCGCCAGCAGCCAGGGGACAGGGTTATCCCAAGAGACCCAGTACTTC
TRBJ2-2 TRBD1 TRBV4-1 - CASSQRALGQYAGELFF TGCGCCAGCAGCCAAAGAGCGCTGGGACAGTACGCCGGGGAGCTGTTTTTT
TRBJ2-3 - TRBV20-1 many CSARGTASSSTDTQYF TGCAGTGCTAGAGGGACAGCCTCATCTAGCACAGATACGCAGTATTTT
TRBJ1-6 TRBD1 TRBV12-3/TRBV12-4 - CASSPTGGAASTLHF TGTGCCAGCAGTCCCACAGGGGGGGCCGCCTCAACCCTCCACTTT
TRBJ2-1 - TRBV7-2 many CASSLWISSGYNEQFF TGTGCCAGCAGCTTATGGATTTCCTCTGGGTACAATGAGCAGTTCTTC
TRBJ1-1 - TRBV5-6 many CASSLRGRRTEAFF TGTGCCAGCAGCTTGCGGGGGAGGAGGACTGAAGCTTTCTTT
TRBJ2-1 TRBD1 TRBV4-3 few CASSQDVTGAYYNEQFF TGCGCCAGCAGCCAAGATGTAACAGGGGCTTACTACAATGAGCAGTTCTTC
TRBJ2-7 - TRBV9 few CASSVGFPLGYEQYF TGTGCCAGCAGCGTAGGATTCCCCTTAGGCTACGAGCAGTACTTC
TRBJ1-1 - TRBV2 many CASRVSGGNTEAFF TGTGCCAGCAGAGTGAGTGGGGGAAACACTGAAGCTTTCTTT
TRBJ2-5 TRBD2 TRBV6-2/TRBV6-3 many CASSLRSGSSGETQYF TGTGCCAGCAGTCTTCGTAGCGGGAGTAGCGGAGAGACCCAGTACTTC
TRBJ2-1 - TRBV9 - CASSVSWGQGRGEQFF TGTGCCAGCAGCGTATCATGGGGGCAGGGACGAGGTGAGCAGTTCTTC
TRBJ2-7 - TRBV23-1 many CASSPPGRGVAEKRRPSEQYF TGCGCCAGCAGTCCTCCCGGGCGGGGTGTGGCGGAGAAGCGCCGTCCGAGTGAGCAGTACTTC
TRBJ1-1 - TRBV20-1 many CSASHRNTEAFF TGCAGTGCTAGTCACCGGAACACTGAAGCTTTCTTT
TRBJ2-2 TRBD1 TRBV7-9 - CASSWESAGTEPVNTGELFF TGTGCCAGCAGCTGGGAAAGCGCCGGGACAGAGCCAGTAAACACCGGGGAGCTGTTTTTT
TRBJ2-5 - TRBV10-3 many CAISESGGSQETQYF TGTGCCATCAGTGAGTCCGGAGGCTCCCAAGAGACCCAGTACTTC
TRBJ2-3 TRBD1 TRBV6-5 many CASSTDRGVDTQYF TGTGCCAGCTCCACCGACAGGGGCGTCGATACGCAGTATTTT
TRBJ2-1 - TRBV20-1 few CSARAGTSGPEQFF TGCAGTGCTAGGGCCGGGACCTCAGGTCCTGAGCAGTTCTTC
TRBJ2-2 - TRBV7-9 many CASSIPGSLGELFF TGTGCCAGCAGCATCCCGGGTTCTCTGGGGGAGCTGTTTTTT
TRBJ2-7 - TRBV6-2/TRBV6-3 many CASIEQPGKTYEQYF TGTGCCAGCATTGAACAGCCGGGGAAGACCTACGAGCAGTACTTC
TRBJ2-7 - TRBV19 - CASSIRPAREQYF TGTGCCAGTAGTATACGGCCAGCTCGGGAGCAGTACTTC
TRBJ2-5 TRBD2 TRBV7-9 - CASSLTSGSIETQYF TGTGCCAGCAGCTTAACTAGCGGGAGTATTGAGACCCAGTACTTC
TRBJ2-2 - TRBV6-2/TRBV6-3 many CASRKNRGNTGELFF TGTGCCAGCAGGAAGAACCGGGGGAACACCGGGGAGCTGTTTTTT
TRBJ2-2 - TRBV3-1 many CASSLMTGIGGTGELFF TGTGCCAGCAGCCTCATGACAGGAATAGGTGGCACCGGGGAGCTGTTTTTT
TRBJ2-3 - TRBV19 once CASSATPGDATDTQYF TGTGCCAGTAGTGCGACCCCGGGGGATGCAACAGATACGCAGTATTTT
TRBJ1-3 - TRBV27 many CASSLMASGNTIYF TGTGCCAGCAGTTTAATGGCCTCTGGAAACACCATATATTTT
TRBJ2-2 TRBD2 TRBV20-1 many CSARELAGGYTGELFF TGCAGTGCTAGAGAACTAGCGGGAGGTTACACCGGGGAGCTGTTTTTT
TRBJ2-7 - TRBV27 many CASGSRGQSEQYF TGTGCCAGCGGGTCTCGGGGGCAGAGCGAGCAGTACTTC
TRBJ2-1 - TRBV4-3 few CASSQVGLAGEQFF TGCGCCAGCAGCCAAGTTGGCTTGGCGGGTGAGCAGTTCTTC
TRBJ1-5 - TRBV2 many CASSERGGRDQPQHF TGTGCCAGCAGTGAGCGGGGGGGCAGGGATCAGCCCCAGCATTTT
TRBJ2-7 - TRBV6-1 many CASSEAAQGSFEQYF TGTGCCAGCAGTGAAGCCGCGCAGGGGTCTTTCGAGCAGTACTTC
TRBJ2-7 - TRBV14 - CASSHQQGGYEQYF TGTGCCAGCAGCCACCAACAGGGAGGCTACGAGCAGTACTTC
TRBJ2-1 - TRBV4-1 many CASSQAGSEQFF TGCGCCAGCAGCCAAGCTGGGAGTGAGCAGTTCTTC
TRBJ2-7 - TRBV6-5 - CASSQRGSPNEQYF TGTGCCAGCAGCCAACGTGGTTCCCCCAACGAGCAGTACTTC
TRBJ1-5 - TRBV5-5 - CASSTRYNQPQHF TGTGCCAGCAGCACCAGATACAATCAGCCCCAGCATTTT
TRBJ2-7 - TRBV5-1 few CASSWEWQSSYEQYF TGCGCCAGCAGCTGGGAGTGGCAGAGCTCCTACGAGCAGTACTTC
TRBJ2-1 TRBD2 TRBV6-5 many CASSYGLGRVAYNEQFF TGTGCCAGCAGTTACGGGTTAGGGAGGGTCGCCTACAATGAGCAGTTCTTC
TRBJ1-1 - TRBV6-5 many CASRPGAMNTEAFF TGTGCCAGCAGACCAGGGGCCATGAACACTGAAGCTTTCTTT
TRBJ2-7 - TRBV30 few CAWSVSNLSYEQYF TGTGCCTGGAGTGTTTCTAACCTATCCTACGAGCAGTACTTC
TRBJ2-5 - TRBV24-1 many CATSDLQDSQETQYF TGTGCCACCAGTGATTTGCAAGACAGCCAAGAGACCCAGTACTTC
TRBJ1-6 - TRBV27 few CASSLGTLHSPLHF TGTGCCAGCAGTTTAGGGACCCTCCATTCACCCCTCCACTTT
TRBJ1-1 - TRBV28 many CASSKHVLNTEAFF TGTGCCAGCAGTAAGCACGTTCTGAACACTGAAGCTTTCTTT